The 5 T cell receptor beta chains reported below all come from one sample, sequenced in a study of control samples from healthy donors and cancer patients. Libraries were prepared by immunoSEQ multiplex PCR; TCRdb keeps only in-frame clonotypes and omits some of them. There are just over 150,000 clones in the sample; around 90% occur only once, and 12% lies in the top ten. The sequencing sample was made of blood. Receptors originate from a man aged 30 to 39 in good health.

This clone appeared a single time. The genes are TRBV6-5 and TRBJ1-2; D is ambiguous. CDR3 length: 13 residues. V lost 6 bases to trimming and J lost 7 bases, with 15 bases between them. Germline lookup yields CDR1 MNHEY and CDR2 SVGAGI. CDR3 in DNA: TGTGCCAGCAGGTTAGAGGAATTGGCTGGCTACACCTTC. Translating it yields CASRLEELAGYTF.

This clone was recorded only once. The genes are TRBV15 and TRBJ1-4; D might be TRBD1 (5 bases). Germline CDR1 reads LNHNV; CDR2 reads YYDKDF (reference sequence). Trimming removed 1 base from V and 0 bases from J, with 9 bases in between. This CDR3 has 16 amino acids. CDR3 in amino acids: CATSRGGGATNEKLFF. The CDR3 DNA is TGTGCCACCAGCAGAGGCGGGGGAGCAACTAATGAAAAACTGTTTTTT.

The rearrangement uses TRBV6-2 or TRBV6-3 and TRBJ2-1, with 8 bases aligning to TRBD1. Germline V CDR1 and CDR2: MNHEY, SVGEGT. V dropped 2 bases and J dropped 3; count of bases not matched to a gene: 3. CDR3 length: 15 amino acids. CDR3 nucleotide sequence: TGTGCCAGCAGTTACGGGGACAGGCACTACAATGAGCAGTTCTTC. Residues: CASSYGDRHYNEQFF.

The V gene is TRBV28, the J gene TRBJ1-5, with 9 bases fitting TRBD1. In germline, CDR1 is MDHEN, CDR2 SYDVKM. CDR3 length equals 14 residues. The V gene end was trimmed by 7 bases and the J gene end by 5 bases; junction bases not matched to a gene: 6. The chain's CDR3 is CASTPGQGDQPQHF. The CDR3 coding sequence is TGTGCCAGCACCCCGGGACAGGGCGATCAGCCCCAGCATTTT.

V is TRBV6-1 and J is TRBJ2-1; TRBD2 matches 11 bases. Germline trimming cut 6 bases from V and 8 bases from J; bases unmatched to any gene: 9. The length of the CDR3 is 15 residues. Germline CDR1 reads MNHNS; CDR2 reads SASEGT. In nucleotides, the CDR3 is TGTGCCAGCAGAGATGGGACTAGCGGCGGGGATGAGCAGTTCTTC. Translating gives CASRDGTSGGDEQFF.